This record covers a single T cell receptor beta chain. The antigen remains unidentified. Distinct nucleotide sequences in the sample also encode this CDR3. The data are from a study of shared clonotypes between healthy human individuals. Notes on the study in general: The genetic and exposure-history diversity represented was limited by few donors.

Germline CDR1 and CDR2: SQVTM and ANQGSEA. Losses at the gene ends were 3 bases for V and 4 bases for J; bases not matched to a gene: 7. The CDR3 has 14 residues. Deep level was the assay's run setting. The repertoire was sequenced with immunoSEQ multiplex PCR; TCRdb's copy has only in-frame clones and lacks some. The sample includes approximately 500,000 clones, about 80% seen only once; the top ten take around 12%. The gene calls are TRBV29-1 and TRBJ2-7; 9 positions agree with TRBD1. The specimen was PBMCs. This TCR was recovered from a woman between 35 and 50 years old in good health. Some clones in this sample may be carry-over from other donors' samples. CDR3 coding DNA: TGCAGCGTTGAGGGACAGGGAGTAGGTTACGAGCAGTACTTC. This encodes CSVEGQGVGYEQYF.